This T cell receptor (beta chain) was obtained from a study of blood T cell repertoires in COVID-19. Turning to the study itself: Collection of acute and convalescent COVID-19 samples took place in the United States, Italy and Spain. In each case, the material was cDNA or gDNA derived from T cells, B-cell-depleted T cells, or PBMCs.

Authors' data handling: The authors estimated nucleated cell counts from reference gene primer amplification. The protocol was immunoSEQ multiplex PCR, while the TCRdb copy is restricted to in-frame clones and leaves out a portion. D and trimming come from the DNA, and the V and J calls and clone size come from that table. The sample carries more than 75,000 clones, 75% to 90% recorded once. With 5 bases clipped from V and 3 bases from J, the junction kept 6 bases outside the gene matches. Per germline, CDR1 LNHDA and CDR2 SQIVND (reference sequence). CDR3 length equals 15 residues. Sequenced input: peripheral blood. This receptor was identified in a woman of 80 years or more with active or convalescent COVID-19. This chain connects TRBV19 to TRBJ1-5; 8 bases align to TRBD1. The CDR3 region has the DNA TGTGCCAGTAGTTTCGGACAGGGCCTCAATCAGCCCCAGCATTTT. Its translation: CASSFGQGLNQPQHF.